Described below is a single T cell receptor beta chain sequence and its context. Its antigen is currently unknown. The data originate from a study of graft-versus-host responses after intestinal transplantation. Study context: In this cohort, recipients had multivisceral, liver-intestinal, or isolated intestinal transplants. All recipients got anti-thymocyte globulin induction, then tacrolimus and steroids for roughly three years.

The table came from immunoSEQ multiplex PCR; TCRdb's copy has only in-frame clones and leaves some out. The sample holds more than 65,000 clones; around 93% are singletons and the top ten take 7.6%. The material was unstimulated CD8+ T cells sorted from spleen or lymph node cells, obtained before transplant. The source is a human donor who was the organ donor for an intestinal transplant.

The CDR3 region has the DNA TGTGCCAGCAGCACTCAGTACGGTGCAGATACGCAGTATTTT. Its translation: CASSTQYGADTQYF. V usage is TRBV7-6 and J usage is TRBJ2-3; D unclear. V lost 5 bases and J 4 bases, leaving 13 bases between the germline ends. Germline values: CDR1 SGHVS, CDR2 FNYEAQ. CDR3 size: 14 residues.